These T cell receptor beta chains were read from a single sample in a study of PD-1 blockade in classical Hodgkin lymphoma. Libraries were prepared by immunoSEQ multiplex PCR; TCRdb keeps only in-frame clonotypes and omits some of them. Seen here are about 20,000 clones, less than 70% observed once, and the top ten hold about 7.2%. The specimen comprised peripheral blood mononuclear cells (PBMCs), sampled before the fourth cycle of nivolumab. The receptors here all came from a human donor with classical Hodgkin lymphoma. Both conserved end residues are part of each CDR3. Fields, in order: J gene, V gene, clone size, D gene, CDR3 DNA, CDR3 protein. A D gene is named only where the DNA matches it firmly. Size is stated for part of the rows, as once, few or many counts, or as a class when the clone is expanded.

TRBJ2-7,TRBV27,medium-sized,.,TGTGCCAGCGCCCCGGATATGGGGGAAGGTTCCTACGAGCAGTACTTC,CASAPDMGEGSYEQYF
TRBJ1-5,TRBV11-1,.,TRBD1,TGTGCCAGCAGCTCGGACAGGGGTAGCAATCAGCCCCAGCATTTT,CASSSDRGSNQPQHF
TRBJ1-5,TRBV18,.,TRBD1,TGTGCCAGCTCGGGAGGGACAGGCAACCTCAATCAGCCCCAGCATTTT,CASSGGTGNLNQPQHF
TRBJ2-3,TRBV30,.,.,TGTGCCTGGAGCGTGGGGAACCAACACACAGATACGCAGTATTTT,CAWSVGNQHTDTQYF
TRBJ2-7,TRBV5-1,.,.,TGCGCCAGCAGCGAATCGGTGAACTCCTACGAGCAGTACTTC,CASSESVNSYEQYF
TRBJ2-3,TRBV7-8,.,TRBD2,TGTGCCAGCAGCATAGGACTAGCGGGAGTGGTCCCTTACACAGATACGCAGTATTTT,CASSIGLAGVVPYTDTQYF
TRBJ2-5,TRBV11-2,.,TRBD1,TGTGCCAGCAGCTTACAGGGGGAAGAGACCCAGTACTTC,CASSLQGEETQYF
TRBJ1-1,TRBV19,.,TRBD1,TGTGCCAGTAGTATACTCCCACAGGGGGCGAACACTGAAGCTTTCTTT,CASSILPQGANTEAFF
TRBJ2-7,TRBV9,.,TRBD2,TGTGCCAGCAGCCCCCGGGCTAGCGGTTACGAGCAGTACTTC,CASSPRASGYEQYF
TRBJ1-1,TRBV5-4,few,.,TGTGCCAGCAGCCACGACAGGAACACTGAAGCTTTCTTT,CASSHDRNTEAFF
TRBJ2-7,TRBV28,.,.,TGTGCCTCCAGGGGGGGCGGGAGAGGGTCCTACGAGCAGTACTTC,CASRGGGRGSYEQYF
TRBJ2-3,TRBV5-1,.,TRBD2,TGCGCCAGCGCCCGGGGGGGTAGCACAGATACGCAGTATTTT,CASARGGSTDTQYF
TRBJ2-1,TRBV5-4,few,TRBD2,TGTGCCAGCAGCCCTGGACTAGCGGGAGGGCCAAATGAGCAGTTCTTC,CASSPGLAGGPNEQFF
TRBJ2-7,TRBV30,.,TRBD2,TGTGCCTGGAGGAAGACTAGCGGGTCCTCCTACGAGCAGTACTTC,CAWRKTSGSSYEQYF
TRBJ2-1,TRBV5-1,.,TRBD2,TGCGCCAGCAGCTTCCGACTAGCGGGAGGGCCGGACAATGAGCAGTTCTTC,CASSFRLAGGPDNEQFF
TRBJ2-1,TRBV7-6,.,.,TGTGCCAGCAGACTAGGGGTAGACCCTCTTGGTGAGCAGTTCTTC,CASRLGVDPLGEQFF
TRBJ2-5,TRBV30,.,.,TGTGCCTGGAGTGCCCAGGATCAAGAGACCCAGTACTTC,CAWSAQDQETQYF
TRBJ2-7,TRBV19,.,.,TGTGCCAGTAGTATAGGACGAGACCTCAGTGGGCAGTACTTC,CASSIGRDLSGQYF
TRBJ2-7,TRBV5-5,medium-sized,TRBD2,TGTGCCAGCAGCTTGGACCTAGCGGGAGTCAACGAGCAGTACTTC,CASSLDLAGVNEQYF
TRBJ1-6,TRBV6-5,.,TRBD1,TGTGCCAGCAGAAGGACAGGGATCCAATCACCCCTCCACTTT,CASRRTGIQSPLHF
TRBJ2-5,TRBV2,.,.,TGTGCCAGCTATGACAGCTTTTTATTATCATCCCAGTACTTC,CASYDSFLLSSQYF
TRBJ2-5,TRBV7-2,.,.,TGTGCCAGCAGCCCGCTCTTGCACAGCCAAGAGACCCAGTACTTC,CASSPLLHSQETQYF
TRBJ1-2,TRBV6-1,.,TRBD1,TGTGCCAGCAGTGAAGATCACAGGGGGCTAGGCTACACCTTC,CASSEDHRGLGYTF
TRBJ2-2,TRBV4-1,.,.,TGCGCCAGCAGCCAAGTAGGAGCGGCGAACACCGGGGAGCTGTTTTTT,CASSQVGAANTGELFF
TRBJ2-2,TRBV1,.,.,TGCACCAGCAGCACTCCGGGACAGGGGTACACCGGGGAGCTGTTTTTT,CTSSTPGQGYTGELFF
TRBJ2-1,TRBV18,.,TRBD1,TGTGCCAGCTCACCACAACCTCCAGGGGGTTTTTCCTACAATGAGCAGTTCTTC,CASSPQPPGGFSYNEQFF